This is a list of T cell receptor beta chains from one sample in a study of T cells in Graves' hyperthyroidism and ophthalmopathy. Each CDR3 protein gets one entry after TCRdb re-called the multiplex PCR reads with MiXCR. This repertoire shows 400,000 to 600,000 distinct CDR3 sequences, about 16% found once; its top ten account for 25% to 30%. The sample taken for sequencing was blood. The receptors were gathered from a woman younger than 45 with Graves' ophthalmopathy. The conserved cysteine and the conserved F or W are not part of the CDR3 here.

J,V,CDR3
TRBJ1-2,TRBV30,AWSPGGYGYT
TRBJ2-3,TRBV2,ASTGLAGAPDTQY
TRBJ1-4,TRBV4-3,ASSQEGDNDERLF
TRBJ2-3,TRBV4-3,ASSQDKGGVTDTQY
TRBJ2-2,TRBV5-5,ASSLSGERTGELF
TRBJ2-5,TRBV27,ASSSTSGRARGVGVETQY
TRBJ1-1,TRBV11-2,ASSFRRQPVMNTEAF
TRBJ1-6,TRBV27,ASSRSNSPLH
TRBJ2-3,TRBV5-6,ASSLHAGGWSDTQY
TRBJ1-1,TRBV2,ASSEATGTEAF
TRBJ1-1,TRBV12-3/TRBV12-4,ASRDNSNTEAF
TRBJ2-1,TRBV7-2,ASSLRRAYNEQF
TRBJ1-6,TRBV7-9,ASRPTGAFYNSPLH
TRBJ2-5,TRBV6-5,ASSYFGTSGEETQY
TRBJ2-3,TRBV18,ASSPPVGIDEDTQY
TRBJ2-1,TRBV13,ASSLGGSGRAGSYNEQF
TRBJ2-1,TRBV2,ASRALTAPYNEQF
TRBJ1-2,TRBV6-5,ASSYDARGNYGYT
TRBJ1-1,TRBV9,ASSVAPGPTNTEAF
TRBJ2-7,TRBV7-3,ASSPGLLSYEQY
TRBJ2-3,TRBV28,ASSFRTWEDRTQY
TRBJ1-1,TRBV19,ASSMGTTEAF
TRBJ2-2,TRBV7-2,ASSSLLAENTGELF
TRBJ2-1,TRBV28,ATRGGVSSYNEQF
TRBJ2-3,TRBV28,ASSPGTADTQY
TRBJ2-7,TRBV30,AWSGGTAAYEQY
TRBJ2-1,TRBV6-2/TRBV6-3,ASSYSRSGRAYEQF
TRBJ2-7,TRBV20-1,SARDMREWSEQY
TRBJ1-4,TRBV20-1,SARDGPLNEKLF
TRBJ2-5,TRBV30,AWSEAGYETQY
TRBJ1-3,TRBV9,ASSVGPSGNTIY
TRBJ2-6,TRBV18,ASSPPARGGGANVLT
TRBJ2-2,TRBV4-3,ASSPRDFLQGETSGSDAGELF
TRBJ2-3,TRBV7-3,ASSPLWSTDTQY
TRBJ1-5,TRBV20-1,SAPRSGINQPQH
TRBJ2-3,TRBV20-1,SASSPAQTTDTQY
TRBJ2-2,TRBV9,ASSVRTSGTGELF
TRBJ1-1,TRBV6-5,ASSYPVGTHTEAF
TRBJ2-7,TRBV3-1,ASMGGDEQY
TRBJ2-2,TRBV20-1,SAGRQGMAGELF
TRBJ2-1,TRBV9,ASSGRTSRSYNEQF
TRBJ1-1,TRBV20-1,SASGGWTEAF
TRBJ2-1,TRBV28,ASSLDTGAYNEQF
TRBJ2-5,TRBV7-2,ASSRGRETQY
TRBJ1-2,TRBV27,ASWWKGFGYT
TRBJ2-2,TRBV5-5,ASSLGTRVHTGELF
TRBJ1-6,TRBV12-3/TRBV12-4,ASSYGQGARPPLH
TRBJ2-7,TRBV2,AGSLFGLRAYEQY
TRBJ2-2,TRBV27,ASNLAGEDTGELF